The clone carrying this T cell receptor beta chain was observed many times. TCRdb re-analysed the 5' RACE reads in MiXCR, keeping a single row per CDR3 protein. The table has tens of thousands of distinct CDR3 sequences, about 5% seen once. This sample is part of a study of T cells of healthy individuals. The receptor's source is a female donor in good health.

CDR3 sequence reads: CASTRGPPVNQPQHF. CDR3 sequence (DNA): TGTGCCAGCACCCGGGGGCCGCCAGTTAATCAGCCCCAGCATTTT. The V call is TRBV12-3 or TRBV12-4, the J call TRBJ1-5, with D maybe TRBD1 (6 bases). This CDR3 contains 15 residues. Between the trimmed V and J ends, which lost 7 bases and 4 bases, there was a span of 17 bases.